This T cell receptor beta chain came from a study of cytomegalovirus exposure and HLA in healthy donors. Study in general: Caucasian-associated ancestry cluster membership applied to 75% to 85% of around 400 genotyped donors.

The junction had 8 bases not matched to a gene; V was cut back by 1 base and J by 6 bases. Germline-derived CDR1 and CDR2 are SGHVS and FQNEAQ. The CDR3 covers 15 residues. Primers for the PCR totalled 60 Vbeta and 13 Jbeta. Method: immunoSEQ multiplex PCR; TCRdb's copy keeps in-frame clones and lacks some. This repertoire includes 150,000 or so clones. The sequenced material came from PBMCs. The chain is built from TRBV7-8 and TRBJ2-7, with TRBD2 identical over 8 bases. This receptor was obtained from a woman between 35 and 50 years old in good health and CMV-seropositive. In DNA form, the CDR3 reads TGTGCCAGCAGCTTAGGATGGACTAGCTCTGGCGAGCAGTACTTC. Encoded protein: CASSLGWTSSGEQYF.